The clone carrying this T cell receptor beta chain was seen a few times. The antigen is undetermined. Newly diagnosed hyperthyroidism, duration under 2 months, in patients aged 18 to 65. This entry belongs to a study of T cells in Graves' hyperthyroidism and ophthalmopathy. V lost 5 bases to trimming and J lost 2 bases, with 13 bases between them. Germline-derived CDR1 and CDR2 are SNHLY and FYNNEI. The length of the CDR3 is 14 residues. Amplification yielded TCR beta CDR3 regions, with RNA transcripts as the source. First-round RT-PCR targeting the TCR CDR3 was performed with the HTBI primer set. Via MiXCR, TCRdb re-called the multiplex PCR reads, giving one row per CDR3 protein. This sample has about 520,000 distinct CDR3 sequences, with about 20% found just once. Study-level findings and limits: Stable hyperthyroidism and ophthalmopathy were separated using 13 V-J signatures.

The chain is built from TRBV2 and TRBJ2-7, with D perhaps assigned TRBD1 or TRBD2 (5 bases each). This sequence was found in a man younger than 30 with Graves' hyperthyroidism. The source material was blood. The CDR3 DNA reads as TGTGCCAGCAGTCAGTGGGACCGAACCTACGAGCAGTACTTC. Translation: CASSQWDRTYEQYF. The full variable domain, with the rest looked up from reference TRBV2 and TRBJ2-7, is EPEVTQTPSHQVTQMGQEVILRCVPISNHLYFYWYRQILGQKVEFLVSFYNNEISEKSEIFDDQFSVERPDGSNFTLKIRSTKLEDSAMYFCASSQWDRTYEQYFGPGTRLTVT.